Below are 17 T cell receptor beta chains sequenced from a single sample in a study of blood T cell repertoires in COVID-19. The assay was immunoSEQ multiplex PCR, and TCRdb's table has in-frame clones only and misses some. The table records approximately 450,000 clones, roughly 87% of them present only once. The specimen was PBMCs or T cells enriched from blood (not recorded which). The receptors come from a woman younger than 30 with acute COVID-19.

The chain joins TRBV13 to TRBJ1-2; TRBD1 matches 7 bases. After removal of 7 bases from V and 5 bases from J, the junction contained 10 bases not matched to a gene. This CDR3 spans 14 amino acids. Germline CDR1 reads PRHDT; CDR2 reads FYEKMQ (reference sequence). The CDR3 region is CASTLREQGYGYTF. In DNA, the CDR3 is TGTGCCAGCACCCTAAGAGAACAGGGGTATGGCTACACCTTC. The full variable domain, in which reference TRBV13 and TRBJ1-2 provide the parts outside the CDR3, is AAGVIQSPRHLIKEKRETATLKCYPIPRHDTVYWYQQGPGQDPQFLISFYEKMQSDKGSIPDRFSAQQFSDYHSELNMSSLELGDSALYFCASTLREQGYGYTFGSGTRLTVV.

The V gene is TRBV7-8, the J gene TRBJ1-1, with a weak D call TRBD1 (5 bases). This CDR3 contains 13 residues. Per the germline V gene, CDR1 is SGHVS and CDR2 is FQNEAQ. Trimming left V 4 bases short and J 1 base short, with 7 bases between. CDR3 region: CASSSDKNTEAFF. CDR3 nucleotides: TGTGCCAGCAGCTCGGACAAGAACACTGAAGCTTTCTTT.

This clone was picked up a small number of times. V usage is TRBV9 and J usage is TRBJ1-2; D is unclear. Between the trimmed V and J ends, which lost 0 bases and 7 bases, there was a span of 10 bases. There are 13 residues in the CDR3. Germline CDR1 SGDLS, CDR2 YYNGEE. CDR3 residues: CASSVDPESGYTF. The CDR3 nucleotides read TGTGCCAGCAGCGTAGATCCAGAAAGTGGCTACACCTTC.

The V call is TRBV28, the J call TRBJ1-2; tentative D call: TRBD1 (5 bases). V gave up 6 bases and J gave up 3 bases, with 8 bases separating them. The germline V gene encodes CDR1 MDHEN and CDR2 SYDVKM. The CDR3 loop spans 12 amino acids. CDR3 loop: CASRGHHYGYTF. In DNA form, the CDR3 reads TGTGCCAGCAGAGGACACCACTATGGCTACACCTTC.

V usage is TRBV5-1 and J usage is TRBJ2-6; no firm D call. Germline V lookup: CDR1 SGHRS, CDR2 YFSETQ. Trimming took 0 bases from V and 8 from J, leaving 12 bases between them. The CDR3 totals 15 residues. The CDR3 spells CASSLDGVGTNVLTF. The CDR3 DNA reads as TGCGCCAGCAGCTTGGATGGTGTGGGCACCAACGTCCTGACTTTC.

The chain carries TRBV11-2 and TRBJ2-3; possibly TRBD2 for D (5 bases). Trimming left V 2 bases short and J 1 base short, with 16 bases between. Looked up from germline, CDR1 is SGHAT and CDR2 is FQNNGV. This CDR3 is built from 17 residues. For the CDR3, the DNA is TGTGCCAGCAGCTTACCCTCCCCCTGGCGGGGCACAGATACGCAGTATTTT. It encodes CASSLPSPWRGTDTQYF.

The chain couples TRBV19 to TRBJ2-5; D is possibly TRBD1 (7 bases). Per the germline V gene, CDR1 is LNHDA and CDR2 is SQIVND (reference sequence). There are 14 residues in the CDR3. V dropped 1 base and J dropped 7 bases, with 13 bases sitting between them. The CDR3 reads CASSIADREATQYF. For the CDR3, the DNA is TGTGCCAGTAGTATAGCTGACAGGGAGGCGACCCAGTACTTC.

The chain carries TRBV18 and TRBJ1-2; D might be TRBD1 (5 bases). V was pared by 0 bases and J by 4 bases, with 9 bases between. Looked up from germline, CDR1 is KGHSH and CDR2 is LQKENI. The CDR3 extends over 14 amino acids. The DNA of the CDR3 is TGTGCCAGCTCACCACCGACAGTGAGCTATGGCTACACCTTC. As protein: CASSPPTVSYGYTF.

This clone was seen only a few times. V is TRBV5-1 and J is TRBJ2-7; D gene unclear. The CDR3 has 14 amino acids. V lost 0 bases and J 4 bases, leaving 11 bases between the germline ends. Per the germline V gene, CDR1 is SGHRS and CDR2 is YFSETQ. The CDR3 bases are TGCGCCAGCAGCTTGGTCCCTGGCACATACGAGCAGTACTTC. Amino acid sequence: CASSLVPGTYEQYF. Full variable domain (missing parts from reference TRBV5-1 and TRBJ2-7): KAGVTQTPRYLIKTRGQQVTLSCSPISGHRSVSWYQQTPGQGLQFLFEYFSETQRNKGNFPGRFSGRQFSNSRSEMNVSTLELGDSALYLCASSLVPGTYEQYFGPGTRLTVT.

CDR3 nucleotides: TGCGCCAGCAGCCAAGACAGGGGGAGGGAGACCCAGTACTTC. It codes for CASSQDRGRETQYF. The chain combines TRBV4-1 with TRBJ2-5; D possibly corresponds to TRBD1 (7 bases). Germline V gene data show CDR1 as MGHRA and CDR2 as YSYEKL. The CDR3 totals 14 residues. With 0 bases removed from V and 5 bases from J, the gap between germline ends came to 10 bases.

The rearrangement uses TRBV3-1 (or the pseudogene TRBV3-2) and TRBJ2-7, with D maybe TRBD2 (6 bases). Trimming stripped 4 bases from V and 4 bases from J, with 20 bases between. This CDR3 has 16 amino acids. The germline V gene has CDR1 LGHDT and CDR2 YNNKEL (reference sequence). The CDR3 region has the DNA TGTGCCAGCAGCCCCCGGGGAGGAAAGGGGACTTACGAGCAGTACTTC. It codes for CASSPRGGKGTYEQYF.

J is TRBJ2-2 and V is TRBV5-1; TRBD1 might be the D (6 bases). Trimming left V 1 base short and J 0 bases short, with 7 bases between. The germline V gene encodes CDR1 SGHRS and CDR2 YFSETQ. The CDR3 loop spans 15 amino acids. CDR3 sequence: CASSLRTANTGELFF. The CDR3 nucleotides are TGCGCCAGCAGCTTGAGGACAGCGAACACCGGGGAGCTGTTTTTT.

In its sample, this clone was seen once. This chain joins TRBV15 and TRBJ1-3, with TRBD1 identical over 7 bases. This CDR3 region has 15 residues. CDR1 LNHNV and CDR2 YYDKDF come from the germline V gene (reference sequence). V was clipped by 0 bases and J by 4 bases; unmatched bases: 3. In DNA form, the CDR3 reads TGTGCCACCAGCAGAGAACAGGGGAAAGGAAACACCATATATTTT. Translating gives CATSREQGKGNTIYF.

CDR3: CASSLPAGTANYEQYF. The CDR3 DNA follows: TGTGCCAGCAGCTTACCGGCCGGGACAGCTAACTACGAGCAGTACTTC. The chain links TRBV7-2 to TRBJ2-7; 7 nucleotides align to TRBD1. Unmatched junction bases numbered 10, after V lost 2 bases and J lost 3 bases. Germline CDR1 is SGHTA and CDR2 is FQGNSA. This CDR3 has 16 amino acids.

V and J are TRBV19 and TRBJ2-5; TRBD1 matches 12 bases. Germline CDR1 is LNHDA and CDR2 is SQIVND (reference sequence). V shed 3 bases, J shed 5 bases, and the junction held 4 bases outside the gene matches. There are 15 residues in the CDR3. CDR3 coding DNA: TGTGCCAGTAGTATGGGACAGGGGGCTGGTGAGACCCAGTACTTC. It is translated as CASSMGQGAGETQYF.

The chain links TRBV6-2 or TRBV6-3 to TRBJ2-1; D perhaps matches TRBD2 (5 bases). The CDR3 sequence is 14 residues long. V lost 4 bases and J 4 bases, leaving 11 bases between the germline ends. CDR1 is MNHEY and CDR2 is SVGEGT in the germline V gene. The CDR3, as DNA: TGTGCCAGCAGTTGGACTCGCAATTACAATGAGCAGTTCTTC. Translating it yields CASSWTRNYNEQFF.

This clone was recorded many times. The chain combines TRBV5-3 with TRBJ1-2; 7 bases align to TRBD1. TRBV5-3 is an ORF, with its function uncertain. The length of the CDR3 is 20 residues. V shed 4 bases and J 4 bases; nucleotides not matched to a gene: 25. The CDR3 loop is CARSIPTGTAPPPPAYGYTF. DNA of the CDR3: TGTGCCAGAAGCATCCCCACCGGGACAGCTCCCCCACCTCCCGCCTATGGCTACACCTTC.